Below, 11 T cell receptor beta chains from the same sample are listed, as sequenced in a study of beta chain features in type 1 diabetes. What was sequenced were expressed TCRB transcripts, since all of the isolated RNA had been reverse transcribed. Data came from immunoSEQ multiplex PCR; TCRdb stores just in-frame clones and leaves some out. The top ten hold around 0.045% of the sample, which has under 400,000 clones, roughly a fifth seen once. Sequences were obtained from naive CD4+ T cells from blood. The receptors derive from a woman younger than 30 in good health.

This clone was observed a few times. V and J are TRBV10-3 and TRBJ2-1; D possibly corresponds to TRBD2 (7 bases). From germline, CDR1 is ENHRY and CDR2 SYGVKD. Trimming left V 0 bases short and J 7 bases short, with 13 bases between. This CDR3 is built from 15 residues. The DNA for the CDR3 is TGTGCCATCAGTGAGTCGGAGGGGGGGCCGAATGAGCAGTTCTTC. Translated: CAISESEGGPNEQFF.

This clone has a handful of counts. The J gene is TRBJ2-7, the V gene TRBV29-1; the match to TRBD2 covers 10 bases. Germline loops: CDR1 SQVTM, CDR2 ANQGSEA. Unmatched junction bases numbered 1, after V lost 6 bases and J lost 2 bases. This CDR3 spans 12 amino acids. The CDR3 loop reads CSVGTSAYEQYF. CDR3 nucleotides: TGCAGCGTGGGGACTAGCGCCTACGAGCAGTACTTC.

A remark on this clone: This same CDR3 is encoded by further DNA sequences in the sample. This rearrangement joins TRBV5-1 to TRBJ1-1, with D unclear. CDR3 length: 13 amino acids. Between the trimmed V and J ends, which lost 2 bases and 1 base, there was a span of 6 bases. CDR1 and CDR2 (germline): SGHRS, YFSETQ. In DNA form, the CDR3 reads TGCGCCAGCAGCTTTTCCAGGAACACTGAAGCTTTCTTT. Encoded protein: CASSFSRNTEAFF.

This chain connects TRBV7-2 to TRBJ2-3; 9 bases match TRBD2. Germline V gene data show CDR1 as SGHTA and CDR2 as FQGNSA. Losses at the gene ends were 4 bases for V and 2 bases for J; bases not matched to a gene: 7. CDR3 length: 16 amino acids. The CDR3 protein is CASSSQAGGFTDTQYF. The CDR3 region has the DNA TGTGCCAGCAGCTCGCAAGCGGGGGGCTTCACAGATACGCAGTATTTT.

The gene calls are TRBV7-2 and TRBJ2-7; 12 bases are shared with TRBD2. Germline loops: CDR1 SGHTA, CDR2 FQGNSA. V shed 3 bases, J shed 3 bases, and the junction held 6 bases outside the gene matches. CDR3 length equals 16 residues. CDR3 DNA: TGTGCCAGCAGCTTGGGAACTAGCGGGGGGATCTACGAGCAGTACTTC. This encodes CASSLGTSGGIYEQYF.

This clone was counted between two and nine times. This sample also contains other DNA sequences that code for the same CDR3. The rearrangement links TRBV25-1 to TRBJ1-5; D gene ambiguous. Germline lookup yields CDR1 MGHDK and CDR2 SYGVNS. The CDR3 has 13 amino acids. Trimming shortened V by 4 bases and J by 4 bases, and 8 bases separated the two germline ends. CDR3 bases: TGTGCCAGCAGTGGTCCGGGGAATCAGCCCCAGCATTTT. Residues: CASSGPGNQPQHF.

This clone was counted between two and nine times. The chain carries TRBV5-4 and TRBJ2-1; 10 bases agree with TRBD2. The CDR3 loop spans 17 amino acids. The V gene's germline CDR1 is SGHNT and CDR2 YYREEE (reference sequence). With 0 bases clipped from V and 8 bases from J, the junction kept 11 bases outside the gene matches. The CDR3 region is CASSLDLAGVGQDEQFF. The CDR3 DNA follows: TGTGCCAGCAGCTTGGATCTAGCGGGAGTAGGTCAGGATGAGCAGTTCTTC.

This clone was counted a few times. This sequence joins TRBV5-1 and TRBJ2-1, with TRBD2 matching 7 bases. Looked up from germline, CDR1 is SGHRS and CDR2 is YFSETQ. Trimming took 0 bases from V and 2 from J; bases not matched to a gene: 5. The CDR3 is 16 amino acids. The CDR3 reads CASSLGLAVPYNEQFF. For the CDR3, the DNA is TGCGCCAGCAGCTTGGGCCTAGCGGTACCCTACAATGAGCAGTTCTTC.

This clone was found once. The CDR3 nucleotides read TGCGCCAGCAGTCAAACTTCAGGGAGGAGTTGGAATAGCTCTGGAAACACCATATATTTT. Protein: CASSQTSGRSWNSSGNTIYF. The chain links TRBV23-1 to TRBJ1-3, with D possibly matching TRBD1 (5 bases). TRBV23-1 carries the ORF label, with uncertain function. V was cut by 2 bases and J by 0 bases, with 23 bases left in between. The CDR3 is 20 amino acids.

The chain couples TRBV7-2 to TRBJ2-7; 8 bases are a match to TRBD2. CDR3 length: 15 amino acids. V was pared by 5 bases and J by 1 base, with 7 bases of the junction left unmatched. CDR1 is SGHTA, CDR2 FQGNSA, per germline. CDR3 sequence: CASSASGGLSYEQYF. CDR3 coding DNA: TGTGCCAGCAGCGCCAGCGGGGGCCTATCCTACGAGCAGTACTTC.

This clone was found a few times. V is TRBV30 and J is TRBJ2-3, with a tentative D call TRBD2 (5 bases). CDR3 size: 12 residues. V was cut by 5 bases and J by 9 bases, with 15 bases left in between. Germline CDR1 GTSNPN, CDR2 SVGIG (reference sequence). The chain's CDR3 is CAWDRGATTQYF. In nucleotides, the CDR3 is TGTGCCTGGGACCGGGGTGCGACGACGCAGTATTTT.